This note documents a single TCR beta chain sequence. Its target is unknown. These data are taken from a study of graft-versus-host responses after intestinal transplantation. General study results and limits: Early post-transplant declines in HvG were associated with peak levels of circulating GvH clones. GvH clones turned up in recipient marrow; some had shown up first in ileum or blood.

V was cut by 4 bases and J by 6 bases, with 18 bases left in between. This CDR3 is built from 15 residues. The germline V gene encodes CDR1 SGDLS and CDR2 YYNGEE. Sequencing used immunoSEQ multiplex PCR; TCRdb keeps in-frame clones, though not all of them. This table holds approximately 100,000 clones, roughly 90% found once. The sequence derives from a human donor who received an intestinal transplant. The input for sequencing was unstimulated CD4+ T cells sorted from spleen or lymph node cells, taken before intestinal transplant. The chain is built from TRBV9 and TRBJ2-3; D is unresolved. The DNA for the CDR3 is TGTGCCAGCAGCCCGGAACGTTTGGCGGCGGATACGCAGTATTTT. Translated, it gives CASSPERLAADTQYF.